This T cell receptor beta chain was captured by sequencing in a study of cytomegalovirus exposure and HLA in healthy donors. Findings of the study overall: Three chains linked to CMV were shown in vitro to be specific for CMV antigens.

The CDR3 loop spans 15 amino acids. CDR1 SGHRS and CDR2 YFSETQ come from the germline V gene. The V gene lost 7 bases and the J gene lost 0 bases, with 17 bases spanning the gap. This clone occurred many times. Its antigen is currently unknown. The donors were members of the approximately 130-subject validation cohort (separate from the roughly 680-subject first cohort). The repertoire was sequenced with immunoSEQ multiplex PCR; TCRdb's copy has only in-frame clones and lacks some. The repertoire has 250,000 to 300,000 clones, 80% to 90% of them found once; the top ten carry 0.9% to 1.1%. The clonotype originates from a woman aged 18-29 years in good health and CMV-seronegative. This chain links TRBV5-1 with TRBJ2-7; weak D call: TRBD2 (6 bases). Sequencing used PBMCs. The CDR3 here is CASSATGVSSYEQYF. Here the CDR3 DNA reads TGCGCCAGCTCTGCTACGGGAGTGAGCTCCTACGAGCAGTACTTC.